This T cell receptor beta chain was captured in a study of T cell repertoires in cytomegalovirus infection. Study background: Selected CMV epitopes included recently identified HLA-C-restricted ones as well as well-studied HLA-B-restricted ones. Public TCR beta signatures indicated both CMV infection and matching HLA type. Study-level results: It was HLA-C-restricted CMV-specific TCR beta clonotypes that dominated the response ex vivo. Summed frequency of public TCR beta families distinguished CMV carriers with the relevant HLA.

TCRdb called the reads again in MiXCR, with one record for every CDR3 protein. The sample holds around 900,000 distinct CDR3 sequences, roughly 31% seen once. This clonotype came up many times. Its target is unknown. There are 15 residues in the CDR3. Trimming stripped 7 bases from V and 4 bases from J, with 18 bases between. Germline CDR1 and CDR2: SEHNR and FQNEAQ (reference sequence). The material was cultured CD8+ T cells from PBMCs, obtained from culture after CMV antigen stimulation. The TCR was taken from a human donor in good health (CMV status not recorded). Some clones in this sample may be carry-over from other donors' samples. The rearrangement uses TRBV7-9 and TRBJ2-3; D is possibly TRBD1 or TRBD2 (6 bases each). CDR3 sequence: CASTLRGAAADTQYF. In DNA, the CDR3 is TGTGCCAGCACCCTAAGGGGGGCCGCAGCAGATACGCAGTATTTT.